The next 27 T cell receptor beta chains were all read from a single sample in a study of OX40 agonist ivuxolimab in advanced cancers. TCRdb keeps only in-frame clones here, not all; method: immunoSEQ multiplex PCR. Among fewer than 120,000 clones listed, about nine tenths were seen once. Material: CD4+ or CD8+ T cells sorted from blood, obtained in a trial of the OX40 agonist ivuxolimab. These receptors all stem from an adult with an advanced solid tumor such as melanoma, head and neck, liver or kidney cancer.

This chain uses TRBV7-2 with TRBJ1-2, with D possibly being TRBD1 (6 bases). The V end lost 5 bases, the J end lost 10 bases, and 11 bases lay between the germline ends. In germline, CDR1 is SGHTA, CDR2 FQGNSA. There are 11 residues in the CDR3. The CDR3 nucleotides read TGTGCCAGCAGCCCCGGACAGTTCTACACCTTC. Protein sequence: CASSPGQFYTF.

This CDR3 reads CASFPHMNTEAFF. CDR3 sequence (DNA): TGTGCCAGCTTCCCGCATATGAACACTGAAGCTTTCTTT. The genes are TRBV18 and TRBJ1-1; unclear D gene. The CDR3 contains 13 residues. Trimming pared 7 bases from V and 0 bases from J, leaving 9 bases between. Germline V gene sequence: CDR1 KGHSH, CDR2 LQKENI. Supplemented by reference TRBV18 and TRBJ1-1, the full variable domain reads NAGVMQNPRHLVRRRGQEARLRCSPMKGHSHVYWYRQLPEEGLKFMVYLQKENIIDESGMPKERFSAEFPKEGPSILRIQQVVRGDSAAYFCASFPHMNTEAFFGQGTRLTVV.

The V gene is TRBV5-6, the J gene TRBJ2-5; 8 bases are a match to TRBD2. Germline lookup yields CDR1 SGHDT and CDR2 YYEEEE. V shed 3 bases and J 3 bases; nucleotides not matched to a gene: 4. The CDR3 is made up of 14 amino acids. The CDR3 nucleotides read TGTGCCAGCAGCTCCGCCGGGGGGGAAGAGACCCAGTACTTC. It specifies CASSSAGGEETQYF.

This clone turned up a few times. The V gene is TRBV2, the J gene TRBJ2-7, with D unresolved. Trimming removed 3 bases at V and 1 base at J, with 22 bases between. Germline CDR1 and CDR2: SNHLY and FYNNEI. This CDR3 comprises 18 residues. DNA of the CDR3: TGTGCCAGCAGTGACACCACCCCTCTTGGGGATTCTTCCTACGAGCAGTACTTC. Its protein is CASSDTTPLGDSSYEQYF.

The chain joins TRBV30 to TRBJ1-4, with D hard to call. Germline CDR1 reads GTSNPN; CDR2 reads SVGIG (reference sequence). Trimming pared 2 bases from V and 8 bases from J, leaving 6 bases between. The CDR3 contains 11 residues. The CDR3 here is CAWSRREKLFF. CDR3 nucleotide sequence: TGTGCCTGGAGTAGAAGAGAAAAACTGTTTTTT.

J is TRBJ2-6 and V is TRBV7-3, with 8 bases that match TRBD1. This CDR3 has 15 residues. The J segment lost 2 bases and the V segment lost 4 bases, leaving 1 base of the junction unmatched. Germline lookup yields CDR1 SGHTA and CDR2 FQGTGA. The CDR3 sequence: CASSSGGTGANVLTF. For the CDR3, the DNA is TGTGCCAGCAGCTCAGGGGGCACTGGGGCCAACGTCCTGACTTTC.

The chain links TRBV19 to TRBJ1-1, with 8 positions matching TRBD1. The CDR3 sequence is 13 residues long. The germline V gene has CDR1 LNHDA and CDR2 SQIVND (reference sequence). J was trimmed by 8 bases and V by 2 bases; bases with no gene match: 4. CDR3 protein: CASSIRTGSEAFF. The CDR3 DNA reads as TGTGCCAGTAGTATAAGGACAGGGTCAGAAGCTTTCTTT.

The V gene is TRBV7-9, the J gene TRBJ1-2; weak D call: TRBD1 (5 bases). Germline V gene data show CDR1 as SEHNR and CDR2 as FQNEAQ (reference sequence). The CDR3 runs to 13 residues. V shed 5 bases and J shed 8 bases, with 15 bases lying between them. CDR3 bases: TGTGCCAGCAGCCAATTACAGGCTGGGGGCTACACCTTC. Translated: CASSQLQAGGYTF.

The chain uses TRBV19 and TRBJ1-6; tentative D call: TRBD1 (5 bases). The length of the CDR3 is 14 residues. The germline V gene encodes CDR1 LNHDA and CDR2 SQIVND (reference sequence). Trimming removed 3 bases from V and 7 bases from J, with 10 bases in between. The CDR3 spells CASSISQENSPLHF. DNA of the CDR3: TGTGCCAGTAGTATCTCACAGGAGAATTCACCCCTCCACTTT.

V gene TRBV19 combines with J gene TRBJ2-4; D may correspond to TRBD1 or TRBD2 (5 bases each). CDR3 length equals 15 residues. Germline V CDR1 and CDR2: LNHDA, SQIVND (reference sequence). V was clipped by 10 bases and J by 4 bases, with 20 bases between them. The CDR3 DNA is TGTGCCACCCAAGCGAGGGGCTCGAGGAAAAACATTCAGTACTTC. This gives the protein CATQARGSRKNIQYF.

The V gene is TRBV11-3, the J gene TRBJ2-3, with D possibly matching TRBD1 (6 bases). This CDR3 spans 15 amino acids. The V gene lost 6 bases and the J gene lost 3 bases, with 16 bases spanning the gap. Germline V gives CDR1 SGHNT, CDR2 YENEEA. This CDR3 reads CASSARTASTDTQYF. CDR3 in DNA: TGTGCCAGCAGTGCCAGGACAGCGTCTACAGATACGCAGTATTTT.

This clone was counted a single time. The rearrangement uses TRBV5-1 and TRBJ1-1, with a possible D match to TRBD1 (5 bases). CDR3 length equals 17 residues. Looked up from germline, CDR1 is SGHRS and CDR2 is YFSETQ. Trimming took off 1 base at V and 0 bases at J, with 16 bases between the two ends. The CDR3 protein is CASSLSFPGGVNTEAFF. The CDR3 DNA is TGCGCCAGCAGCTTGTCGTTCCCTGGGGGGGTGAACACTGAAGCTTTCTTT.

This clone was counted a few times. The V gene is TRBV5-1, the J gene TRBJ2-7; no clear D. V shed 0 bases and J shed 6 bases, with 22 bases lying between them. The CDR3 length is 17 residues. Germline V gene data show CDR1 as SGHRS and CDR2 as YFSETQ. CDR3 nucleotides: TGCGCCAGCAGCTTGGAGGGCCCAGACGCCCGAGCTTTCGAGCAGTACTTC. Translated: CASSLEGPDARAFEQYF.

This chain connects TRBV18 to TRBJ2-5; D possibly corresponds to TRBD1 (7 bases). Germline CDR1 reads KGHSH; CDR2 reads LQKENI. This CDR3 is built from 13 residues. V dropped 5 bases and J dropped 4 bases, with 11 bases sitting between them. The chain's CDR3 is CASSVQGGETQYF. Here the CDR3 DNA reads TGTGCCAGCTCAGTCCAGGGGGGAGAGACCCAGTACTTC.

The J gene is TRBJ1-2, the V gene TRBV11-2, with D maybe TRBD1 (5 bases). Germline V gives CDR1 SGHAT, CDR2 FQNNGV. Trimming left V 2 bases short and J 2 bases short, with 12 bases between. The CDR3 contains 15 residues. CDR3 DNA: TGTGCCAGCAGCTTATCGGTAAACAGGAACTATGGCTACACCTTC. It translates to CASSLSVNRNYGYTF.

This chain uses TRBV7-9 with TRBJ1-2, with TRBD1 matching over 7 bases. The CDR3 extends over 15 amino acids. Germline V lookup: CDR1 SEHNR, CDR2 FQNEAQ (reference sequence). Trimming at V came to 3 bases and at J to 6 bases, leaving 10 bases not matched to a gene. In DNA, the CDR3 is TGTGCCAGCAGCTTTAACAGGGGCGACTTTGATGGCTACACCTTC. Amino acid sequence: CASSFNRGDFDGYTF.

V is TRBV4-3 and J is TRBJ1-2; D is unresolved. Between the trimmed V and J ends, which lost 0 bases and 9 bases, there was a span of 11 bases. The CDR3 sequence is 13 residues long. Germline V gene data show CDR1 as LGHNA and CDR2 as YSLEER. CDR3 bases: TGCGCCAGCAGCCAAGAAGGGCTCGGGAGCTACACCTTC. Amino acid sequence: CASSQEGLGSYTF.

The CDR3 is CASSLALDQPQHF. DNA for the CDR3: TGTGCCAGCAGCTTAGCTTTAGATCAGCCCCAGCATTTT. V gene TRBV7-4 combines with J gene TRBJ1-5; D is uncertain. Trimming removed 0 bases at V and 5 bases at J, with 5 bases between. CDR3 size: 13 residues. The V gene's germline CDR1 is SGHVT and CDR2 SQSDAQ.

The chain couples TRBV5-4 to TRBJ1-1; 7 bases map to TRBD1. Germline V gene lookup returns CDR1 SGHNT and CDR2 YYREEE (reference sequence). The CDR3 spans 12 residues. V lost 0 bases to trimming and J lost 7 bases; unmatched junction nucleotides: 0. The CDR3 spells CASSLGDSEAFF. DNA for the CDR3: TGTGCCAGCAGCTTGGGGGACAGTGAAGCTTTCTTT.

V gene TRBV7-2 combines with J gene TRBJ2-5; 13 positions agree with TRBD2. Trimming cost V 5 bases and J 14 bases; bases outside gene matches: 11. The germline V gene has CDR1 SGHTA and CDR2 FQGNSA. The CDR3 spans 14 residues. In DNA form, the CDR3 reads TGTGCCAGCAGCCACGGACTAGCGGGGGCCGCCGGATACTTC. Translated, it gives CASSHGLAGAAGYF.

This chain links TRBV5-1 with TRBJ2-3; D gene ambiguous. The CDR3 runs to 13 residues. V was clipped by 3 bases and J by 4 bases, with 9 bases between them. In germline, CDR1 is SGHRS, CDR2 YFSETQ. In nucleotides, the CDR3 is TGCGCCAGCAGCTCCCCGAGGTCAGATACGCAGTATTTT. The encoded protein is CASSSPRSDTQYF.

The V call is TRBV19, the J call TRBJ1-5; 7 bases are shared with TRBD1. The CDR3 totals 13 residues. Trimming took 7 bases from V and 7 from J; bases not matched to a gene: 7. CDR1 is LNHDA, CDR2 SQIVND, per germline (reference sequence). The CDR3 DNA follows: TGTGCCAGTATTGACAGGGTTGGACAGCCCCAGCATTTT. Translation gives CASIDRVGQPQHF.

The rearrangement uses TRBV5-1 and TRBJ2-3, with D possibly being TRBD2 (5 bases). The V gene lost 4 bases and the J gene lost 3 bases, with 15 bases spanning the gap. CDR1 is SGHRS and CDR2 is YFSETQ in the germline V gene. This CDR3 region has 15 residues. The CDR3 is CASSLGGGRTDTQYF. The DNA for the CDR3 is TGCGCCAGCAGCCTCGGAGGAGGTAGGACAGATACGCAGTATTTT.

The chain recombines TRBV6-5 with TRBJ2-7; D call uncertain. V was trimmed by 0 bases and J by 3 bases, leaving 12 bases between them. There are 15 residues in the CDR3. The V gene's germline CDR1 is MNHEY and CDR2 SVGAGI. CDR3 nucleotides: TGTGCCAGCAGTTACTCAATGGGTCAGGTCTACGAGCAGTACTTC. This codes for CASSYSMGQVYEQYF.

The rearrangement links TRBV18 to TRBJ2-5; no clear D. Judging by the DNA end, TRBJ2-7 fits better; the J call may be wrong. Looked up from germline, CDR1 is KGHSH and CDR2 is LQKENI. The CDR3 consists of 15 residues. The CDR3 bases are TGTGCCAGCTCACCGGTAACAGACAAATCCTACGAGCAGTACTTC. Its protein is CASSPVTDKSYEQYF.

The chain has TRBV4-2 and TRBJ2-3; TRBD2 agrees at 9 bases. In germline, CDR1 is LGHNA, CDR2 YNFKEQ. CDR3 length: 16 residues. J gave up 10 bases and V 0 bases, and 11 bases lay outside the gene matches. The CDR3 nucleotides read TGTGCCAGCAGCCAAGATATAGCGGGGGCGATAGGCCCGCAGTATTTT. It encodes CASSQDIAGAIGPQYF.

Here the CDR3 DNA reads TGTGCCAGCAGCTTAGAGGTGTCGTTATACGAGCAGTACTTC. Its protein product is CASSLEVSLYEQYF. V gene TRBV7-2 combines with J gene TRBJ2-7, with D unresolved. In germline, CDR1 is SGHTA, CDR2 FQGNSA. There are 14 residues in the CDR3. With 1 base removed from V and 4 bases from J, the gap between germline ends came to 11 bases.